This T cell receptor (beta chain) came from a study of cytotoxic CD8 clonotypes in ibrutinib-treated CLL. Study details: Response samples were taken after a median approximately 13 months of treatment, range 6 to 36. Broader study findings: Baseline levels of clonality went above those of age-matched healthy donors and moved with circulating CD8+ T-cell counts. In sustained-remission versus progressing patients, sampling times differed.

As for this clone: The target antigen is unknown.

Germline V gene data show CDR1 as MDHEN and CDR2 as SYDVKM. The CDR3 is 14 amino acids. V lost 2 bases, J lost 1 base, and 8 bases lay in between. The repertoire was sequenced with immunoSEQ multiplex PCR; TCRdb's copy has only in-frame clones and lacks some. The sample contains around 19,000 clones, approximately 61% of which appear only once. The TCR was taken from a human donor with chronic lymphocytic leukemia. The specimen comprised PBMCs, sampled after 12 months of ibrutinib treatment. This rearrangement joins TRBV28 to TRBJ1-1, with D maybe TRBD1 (5 bases). CDR3 in DNA: TGTGCCAGCAGTTTAAACACAGGGAACACTGAAGCTTTCTTT. Amino acids: CASSLNTGNTEAFF. Based on the CDR3 plus reference TRBV28 and TRBJ1-1, the full variable domain is DVKVTQSSRYLVKRTGEKVFLECVQDMDHENMFWYRQDPGLGLRLIYFSYDVKMKEKGDIPEGYSVSREKKERFSLILESASTNQTSMYLCASSLNTGNTEAFFGQGTRLTVV.